A single sample is the source of the 30 T cell receptor beta chains below, sequenced in a study of cytomegalovirus exposure and HLA in healthy donors. With 60 Vbeta and 13 Jbeta primers, the PCR was carried out. Sequencing used immunoSEQ multiplex PCR; TCRdb keeps in-frame clones, though not all of them. The sample lists 110,000 to 150,000 clones, 80% to 85% occurring once. Material: PBMCs. These receptors came from a female donor in good health and CMV-seronegative.

This clone appeared once. The chain links TRBV19 to TRBJ1-5; 7 bases line up with TRBD1. Losses at the gene ends were 1 base for V and 3 bases for J; bases not matched to a gene: 3. The CDR3 length is 15 residues. CDR1 is LNHDA, CDR2 SQIVND, per germline (reference sequence). CDR3 in DNA: TGTGCCAGTAGTATAGTGGGACAGCACAATCAGCCCCAGCATTTT. Translated, it gives CASSIVGQHNQPQHF.

This rearrangement joins TRBV19 to TRBJ1-2; 8 bases map to TRBD1. This CDR3 is 16 amino acids long. The junction had 9 bases not matched to a gene; V was cut back by 3 bases and J by 3 bases. The germline V gene encodes CDR1 LNHDA and CDR2 SQIVND (reference sequence). This CDR3 reads CASSISGDRRYYGYTF. The CDR3 DNA reads TGTGCCAGTAGTATTTCGGGGGACAGGCGATACTATGGCTACACCTTC. Full variable domain (outside the CDR3, taken from reference TRBV19 and TRBJ1-2): DGGITQSPKYLFRKEGQNVTLSCEQNLNHDAMYWYRQDPGQGLRLIYYSQIVNDFQKGDIAEGYSVSREKKESFPLTVTSAQKNPTAFYLCASSISGDRRYYGYTFGSGTRLTVV.

This chain joins TRBV2 and TRBJ2-2, with D possibly being TRBD2 (5 bases). The CDR3 loop spans 13 amino acids. CDR1 SNHLY and CDR2 FYNNEI come from the germline V gene. The germline V and J ends were trimmed by 8 bases and 6 bases, with 13 bases remaining between them. The CDR3 loop reads CASGGGSAGELFF. The DNA of the CDR3 is TGTGCCAGCGGAGGAGGTTCGGCCGGGGAGCTGTTTTTT.

The chain is built from TRBV7-9 and TRBJ1-4; D ambiguous. CDR3 size: 14 residues. Germline V gives CDR1 SEHNR, CDR2 FQNEAQ (reference sequence). The V end lost 1 base, the J end lost 4 bases, and 7 bases lay between the germline ends. In DNA, the CDR3 is TGTGCCAGCAGCTTAGGACCGGGTAATGAAAAACTGTTTTTT. Amino acid sequence: CASSLGPGNEKLFF. The full variable domain, with the rest looked up from reference TRBV7-9 and TRBJ1-4, is DTGVSQNPRHKITKRGQNVTFRCDPISEHNRLYWYRQTLGQGPEFLTYFQNEAQLEKSRLLSDRFSAERPKGSFSTLEIQRTEQGDSAMYLCASSLGPGNEKLFFGSGTQLSVL.

The chain recombines TRBV29-1 with TRBJ2-3; 10 nucleotides agree with TRBD2. This CDR3 is 13 amino acids long. Looked up from germline, CDR1 is SQVTM and CDR2 is ANQGSEA. J was trimmed by 5 bases and V by 5 bases; bases with no gene match: 4. The CDR3, as DNA: TGCAGCGTTCCTAGCGGGAGTATAGATACGCAGTATTTT. It yields the protein CSVPSGSIDTQYF.

V and J are TRBV5-1 and TRBJ2-7, with TRBD2 as a possible D gene (6 bases). CDR3 length equals 15 residues. V dropped 0 bases and J dropped 5 bases, with 15 bases sitting between them. The V gene's germline CDR1 is SGHRS and CDR2 YFSETQ. The DNA of the CDR3 is TGCGCCAGCAGCTTGGTCGGGGCAGGCGGGGACGAGCAGTACTTC. Its translation: CASSLVGAGGDEQYF.

The V and J genes are TRBV6-5 and TRBJ1-1; a possible D gene is TRBD1 (5 bases). CDR1 is MNHEY, CDR2 SVGAGI, per germline. V shed 6 bases and J shed 1 base, with 12 bases lying between them. This CDR3 contains 14 residues. For the CDR3, the DNA is TGTGCCAGCAGCCCCAGGGCAACGAACACTGAAGCTTTCTTT. Its protein is CASSPRATNTEAFF.

This clone was seen a single time. The V and J genes are TRBV7-9 and TRBJ1-1; 10 bases agree with TRBD1. The germline CDR1 and CDR2 sequences are SEHNR and FQNEAQ (reference sequence). The ends lost 1 base at V and 4 bases at J; junction bases unmatched: 6. CDR3 length: 16 amino acids. The CDR3 bases are TGTGCCAGCAGCTTAGACTACCGGGACAGGGGCACTGAAGCTTTCTTT. This encodes CASSLDYRDRGTEAFF.

This rearrangement joins TRBV27 to TRBJ1-5; no reliable D call. Looked up from germline, CDR1 is MNHEY and CDR2 is SMNVEV (reference sequence). The V gene lost 6 bases and the J gene lost 2 bases, with 14 bases spanning the gap. The CDR3 contains 15 residues. DNA of the CDR3: TGTGCCAGCAGCCTGTCCGGGAAGGGCAATCAGCCCCAGCATTTT. It codes for CASSLSGKGNQPQHF.

The chain is built from TRBV6-5 and TRBJ2-7, with 7 bases aligning to TRBD2. There are 16 residues in the CDR3. V shed 4 bases and J 3 bases; nucleotides not matched to a gene: 12. CDR1 and CDR2 from the germline V gene are MNHEY and SVGAGI. The CDR3 sequence is CASSSYAGDSGYEQYF. The DNA for the CDR3 is TGTGCCAGCAGTTCCTACGCGGGGGATTCGGGCTACGAGCAGTACTTC.

The rearrangement uses TRBV7-2 and TRBJ1-2; D gene uncertain. The CDR3 has 15 amino acids. Germline V lookup: CDR1 SGHTA, CDR2 FQGNSA. V was cut by 2 bases and J by 2 bases, with 12 bases left in between. In DNA, the CDR3 is TGTGCCAGCAGCTTAAGCTTCGGGGAGAACTATGGCTACACCTTC. Encoded protein: CASSLSFGENYGYTF.

This clone was found once. The chain employs TRBV14 and TRBJ1-5; TRBD1 matches at 11 bases. The CDR3 consists of 14 residues. Germline-derived CDR1 and CDR2 are SGHDN and FVKESK. V trimming: 1 base; J trimming: 12 bases; junction bases outside the gene matches: 5. The DNA for the CDR3 is TGTGCCAGCAGCCAAGCCGGGACAGGGGGGCTCCAGCATTTT. Amino acid sequence: CASSQAGTGGLQHF.

The chain has TRBV10-3 and TRBJ1-1; the match to TRBD1 covers 7 bases. J was trimmed by 5 bases and V by 1 base; bases with no gene match: 7. This CDR3 region has 15 residues. Per the germline V gene, CDR1 is ENHRY and CDR2 is SYGVKD. The CDR3 loop is CAISELGQSRTEAFF. DNA for the CDR3: TGTGCCATCAGTGAGTTGGGACAGTCGAGGACTGAAGCTTTCTTT.

V gene TRBV5-1 combines with J gene TRBJ2-1; 13 bases align to TRBD2. In germline, CDR1 is SGHRS, CDR2 YFSETQ. V dropped 0 bases and J dropped 9; count of bases not matched to a gene: 6. CDR3 length: 16 amino acids. The CDR3 spells CASSLETSGRHSEQFF. CDR3 sequence (DNA): TGCGCCAGCAGCTTGGAGACTAGCGGGAGGCATTCTGAGCAGTTCTTC.

For the CDR3, the DNA is TGTGCCAGCAGCGAGGGACAGGTCAGCACAGATACGCAGTATTTT. This encodes CASSEGQVSTDTQYF. This chain joins TRBV9 and TRBJ2-3; 8 bases align to TRBD1. Trimming at V came to 3 bases and at J to 0 bases, leaving 3 bases not matched to a gene. This CDR3 is built from 15 residues. Looked up from germline, CDR1 is SGDLS and CDR2 is YYNGEE.

This clone occurred a few times. The chain uses TRBV6-5 and TRBJ1-1, with 9 nucleotides matching TRBD1. The CDR3 loop spans 14 amino acids. The V gene's germline CDR1 is MNHEY and CDR2 SVGAGI. Losses at the gene ends were 0 bases for V and 8 bases for J; bases not matched to a gene: 4. The CDR3 protein is CASSYSGQGTEAFF. CDR3 bases: TGTGCCAGCAGTTACTCGGGACAGGGTACCGAAGCTTTCTTT.

The rearrangement joins TRBV5-4 to TRBJ2-1; 10 bases align to TRBD1. The germline V gene encodes CDR1 SGHNT and CDR2 YYREEE (reference sequence). This CDR3 contains 14 residues. The V gene end was trimmed by 0 bases and the J gene end by 9 bases; junction bases not matched to a gene: 3. The CDR3 spells CASSLGQGAVEQFF. The CDR3, as DNA: TGTGCCAGCAGCTTGGGACAGGGGGCTGTTGAGCAGTTCTTC.

Only a few counts were recorded for this clone. This chain links TRBV2 with TRBJ2-1; 13 bases are a match to TRBD2. Germline V CDR1 and CDR2: SNHLY, FYNNEI. CDR3 length equals 17 residues. V shed 6 bases and J 8 bases; nucleotides not matched to a gene: 13. The CDR3 protein is CASSRGLAGVQNYEQFF. CDR3 nucleotide sequence: TGTGCCAGCAGCCGCGGACTAGCGGGAGTACAGAACTATGAGCAGTTCTTC.

The chain carries TRBV29-1 and TRBJ2-2; 7 nucleotides line up with TRBD2. In germline, CDR1 is SQVTM, CDR2 ANQGSEA. V shed 4 bases, J shed 7 bases, and the junction held 15 bases outside the gene matches. This CDR3 has 16 amino acids. The CDR3 sequence: CSVGPRGGINFGELFF. The CDR3 nucleotides read TGCAGCGTTGGGCCTCGGGGAGGGATTAATTTCGGGGAGCTGTTTTTT.

The table lists this clone with a count of one. This chain joins TRBV11-1 and TRBJ2-5; D not resolved. Trimming cost V 4 bases and J 1 base, with 10 bases left between them. The CDR3 is 14 amino acids. Germline CDR1 and CDR2: SGHAT and FQDESV (reference sequence). CDR3 bases: TGTGCCAGCAGCTCCCGTGGTAGCCAAGAGACCCAGTACTTC. This codes for CASSSRGSQETQYF.

The CDR3 nucleotides read TGTGCCAGCAGCGCAGAGGGTTCTAATGAAAAACTGTTTTTT. It specifies CASSAEGSNEKLFF. This chain connects TRBV9 to TRBJ1-4, with D unclear. V was trimmed by 3 bases and J by 3 bases, leaving 9 bases between them. CDR1 is SGDLS and CDR2 is YYNGEE in the germline V gene. This CDR3 contains 14 residues.

This clone was counted once. This sequence joins TRBV28 and TRBJ2-7; no clear D. Germline CDR1 is MDHEN and CDR2 is SYDVKM. The ends were cut back, 5 bases at V and 1 base at J, with 12 bases in the middle. The CDR3 extends over 14 amino acids. The CDR3 here is CASSNLALSYEQYF. Here the CDR3 DNA reads TGTGCCAGCAGTAACCTGGCCCTTTCCTACGAGCAGTACTTC.

The V gene is TRBV4-2, the J gene TRBJ2-3, with TRBD2 as a possible D gene (5 bases). The germline gives CDR1 LGHNA, CDR2 YNFKEQ. The CDR3 runs to 13 residues. Trimming cost V 3 bases and J 4 bases, with 8 bases left between them. The CDR3 bases are TGTGCCAGCAGCCAGTCTAGCCCAGATACGCAGTATTTT. This sequence encodes CASSQSSPDTQYF.

The chain is built from TRBV18 and TRBJ2-1; possible D gene TRBD2, 6 bases. The length of the CDR3 is 14 residues. Germline CDR1 KGHSH, CDR2 LQKENI. V was trimmed by 5 bases and J by 6 bases, leaving 14 bases between them. CDR3 sequence (DNA): TGTGCCAGCTCATCTAGCGATTTCAGCAATGAGCAGTTCTTC. Its protein product is CASSSSDFSNEQFF.

The chain employs TRBV11-2 and TRBJ1-2; D perhaps matches TRBD1 (6 bases). Germline V gene data show CDR1 as SGHAT and CDR2 as FQNNGV. The V end lost 3 bases, the J end lost 4 bases, and 9 bases lay between the germline ends. The CDR3 totals 13 residues. The CDR3 sequence: CASSFGQTYGYTF. In DNA form, the CDR3 reads TGTGCCAGCAGCTTCGGACAGACCTATGGCTACACCTTC.

This clone showed up just a few times. J is TRBJ2-5 and V is TRBV6-6; 7 bases fit TRBD1. This CDR3 region has 16 residues. Germline assignment: CDR1 MNHNY and CDR2 SVGAGI (reference sequence). V lost 2 bases and J lost 3; bases outside the gene matches: 9. The CDR3 coding sequence is TGTGCCAGCAGTTACCAGCTATCGGGACAGAAAGAGACCCAGTACTTC. Its translation is CASSYQLSGQKETQYF.

The J gene is TRBJ1-1, the V gene TRBV18, with TRBD1 matching over 11 bases. J lost 0 bases, V lost 6 bases, and 9 bases had no gene match. Germline CDR1 reads KGHSH; CDR2 reads LQKENI. There are 17 residues in the CDR3. CDR3 in DNA: TGTGCCAGCTCCCGGAGGGGACAGGGGGGCCTGAACACTGAAGCTTTCTTT. It is translated as CASSRRGQGGLNTEAFF.

This clone was observed a handful of times. The chain uses TRBV29-1 and TRBJ1-5, with a weak D call TRBD1 (6 bases). From germline, CDR1 is SQVTM and CDR2 ANQGSEA. Trimming removed 4 bases from V and 3 bases from J, with 13 bases in between. The CDR3 totals 14 residues. The CDR3 nucleotides are TGCAGCGTTGTAGGGGGAACGGCCAATCAGCCCCAGCATTTT. Translating it yields CSVVGGTANQPQHF. Full variable domain (outside the CDR3, taken from reference TRBV29-1 and TRBJ1-5): SAVISQKPSRDICQRGTSLTIQCQVDSQVTMMFWYRQQPGQSLTLIATANQGSEATYESGFVIDKFPISRPNLTFSTLTVSNMSPEDSSIYLCSVVGGTANQPQHFGDGTRLSIL.

Comment on this clone: The CDR3 end shows no conserved phenylalanine or tryptophan, and so a read error is likely. This chain links TRBV28 with TRBJ1-5; D uncertain. Trimming removed 7 bases from V and 1 base from J, with 8 bases in between. CDR3 length: 13 residues. Germline-derived CDR1 and CDR2 are MDHEN and SYDVKM. CDR3 amino acids: CASTERSNQPQHV. CDR3 nucleotides: TGTGCCAGCACCGAAAGGAGCAATCAGCCCCAGCATGTT.

Remarks on this clone: Other DNA sequences from this sample encode an identical CDR3 as well. The genes are TRBV7-9 and TRBJ2-1; 8 nucleotides line up with TRBD2. Germline V gene data show CDR1 as SEHNR and CDR2 as FQNEAQ (reference sequence). CDR3 size: 15 residues. V shed 1 base, J shed 3 bases, and the junction held 2 bases outside the gene matches. CDR3 bases: TGTGCCAGCAGCTTAGGGGCGGGAGGCTACAATGAGCAGTTCTTC. Protein product: CASSLGAGGYNEQFF.